Here is one TCR beta chain with its context. Germline assignment: CDR1 SGHVS and CDR2 FQNEAQ. The CDR3 runs to 19 residues. Trimming at V came to 5 bases and at J to 0 bases, leaving 10 bases not matched to a gene. This entry comes from a study of blood T cell repertoires in COVID-19. Study details: Acute and convalescent COVID-19 samples came from the United States, Italy and Spain.

Produced via immunoSEQ multiplex PCR; TCRdb's table is partial and in-frame only. Found here are 150,000 to 200,000 clones, approximately 86% of them singletons; the top ten hold 3.5% to 4%. Material: peripheral blood. This TCR was recovered from an older woman who had recovered from COVID-19. The V call is TRBV7-8, the J call TRBJ2-6, with 10 nucleotides matching TRBD1. In nucleotides, the CDR3 is TGTGCCAGCAGCCTCCGTGGACAGGGGGGGACCTCTGGGGCCAACGTCCTGACTTTC. The encoded protein is CASSLRGQGGTSGANVLTF. Full variable domain (missing parts from reference TRBV7-8 and TRBJ2-6): GAGVSQSPRYKVAKRGQDVALRCDPISGHVSLFWYQQALGQGPEFLTYFQNEAQLDKSGLPSDRFFAERPEGSVSTLKIQRTQQEDSAVYLCASSLRGQGGTSGANVLTFGAGSRLTVL.